The 9 T cell receptor beta chains listed next were all sequenced from one sample in a study of regulatory T cells in long-lasting Graves disease. As to time point: newly diagnosed GD, antithyroid drugs for less than 3 months. The authors made the TCR library using RNA they extracted from PBMCs. Assembly of TCR beta libraries relied on iRepertoire HTBI primers together with Arm-PCR of CDR3 regions. TCRdb re-called the multiplex PCR reads with MiXCR, one entry per CDR3 protein. The table has about half a million distinct CDR3 sequences, around 11% seen once; the top ten hold more than 8%. This sample was shared with a second study, whose subject was T cells in Graves' hyperthyroidism and ophthalmopathy.

This material consisted of peripheral blood mononuclear cells (PBMCs), taken at new diagnosis, from a patient treated with antithyroid drugs. The receptors here all came from a woman aged 25 to 39 with Graves disease.

This clonotype was recorded at least ten times. V gene TRBV2 combines with J gene TRBJ1-1, with TRBD1 as a possible D gene (5 bases). Trimming stripped 4 bases from V and 0 bases from J, with 9 bases between. Germline CDR1 and CDR2: SNHLY and FYNNEI. CDR3 length: 14 residues. Here the CDR3 reads CASSVRGLNTEAFF. CDR3 nucleotide sequence: TGTGCCAGCAGTGTTCGGGGGTTGAACACTGAAGCTTTCTTT.

This clonotype was recorded at least ten times. The rearrangement joins TRBV6-9 to TRBJ1-2, with a tentative D call TRBD1 (5 bases). CDR3 length: 16 amino acids. Germline lookup yields CDR1 MNHGY and CDR2 SVAAGI. V was clipped by 4 bases and J by 3 bases, with 18 bases between them. For the CDR3, the DNA is TGTGCCAGCAGTTCGACCGGGACCGCTAAGGACTATGGCTACACCTTC. Translation gives CASSSTGTAKDYGYTF.

This clonotype was counted at least ten times. The chain links TRBV5-1 to TRBJ2-1, with D tentatively TRBD1 (6 bases). This CDR3 is 14 amino acids long. Trimming took 4 bases from V and 10 from J, leaving 18 bases between them. The V gene's germline CDR1 is SGHRS and CDR2 YFSETQ. The chain's CDR3 is CASSAGTQGREQFF. The CDR3 bases are TGCGCCAGCAGCGCCGGGACACAGGGCAGGGAGCAGTTCTTC.

CDR3 DNA: TGTGCCTGGAGTATGGGGGACCGAGGGTGGGGAGAGACCCAGTACTTC. Its protein is CAWSMGDRGWGETQYF. The gene calls are TRBV30 and TRBJ2-5; either TRBD1 or TRBD2 may supply D (5 bases each). V was shortened by 2 bases and J by 4 bases, with 20 bases between the two germline ends. CDR1 is GTSNPN, CDR2 SVGIG, per germline (reference sequence). The CDR3 loop spans 16 amino acids.

This chain uses TRBV19 with TRBJ2-7; D possibly corresponds to TRBD1 (5 bases). Germline CDR1 and CDR2: LNHDA and SQIVND (reference sequence). This CDR3 region has 14 residues. V lost 6 bases and J 0 bases, leaving 12 bases between the germline ends. CDR3 bases: TGTGCCAGTAGCTCAGACAGTTCCTCCTACGAGCAGTACTTC. Translated: CASSSDSSSYEQYF.

This clonotype was seen repeatedly, ten times or more. The V gene is TRBV28, the J gene TRBJ2-7, with a tentative D call TRBD1 (5 bases). Trimming took 2 bases from V and 4 from J, leaving 15 bases between them. Germline CDR1 MDHEN, CDR2 SYDVKM. The CDR3 is made up of 15 amino acids. The CDR3 DNA reads as TGTGCCAGCAGTTTAACGGGCAGGGCAGGGTACGAGCAGTACTTC. Residues: CASSLTGRAGYEQYF.

This clonotype was counted many times. The CDR3 bases are TGTGCCTGGGGCCAAGAGACCCAGTACTTC. It translates to CAWGQETQYF. The chain couples TRBV30 to TRBJ2-5; D call uncertain. Germline V gene sequence: CDR1 GTSNPN, CDR2 SVGIG (reference sequence). Trimming took off 5 bases at V and 1 base at J, with 2 bases between the two ends. This CDR3 contains 10 residues.

Only a few counts were recorded for this clonotype. The genes are TRBV27 and TRBJ1-1; no firm D call. Trimming shortened V by 6 bases and J by 7 bases, and 15 bases separated the two germline ends. Germline CDR1 MNHEY, CDR2 SMNVEV (reference sequence). The CDR3 consists of 13 residues. The CDR3 DNA follows: TGTGCCAGCAGGGACGGGCCCCTCGGTGAAGCTTTCTTT. It codes for CASRDGPLGEAFF.

This clonotype was detected many times. The CDR3 spells CASSVRATNTGELFF. As DNA, the CDR3 is TGTGCCAGCAGCGTTAGGGCAACCAACACCGGGGAGCTGTTTTTT. The V and J genes are TRBV9 and TRBJ2-2; D not certain. CDR1 SGDLS and CDR2 YYNGEE come from the germline V gene. Between the trimmed V and J ends, which lost 2 bases and 2 bases, there was a span of 10 bases. CDR3 size: 15 residues. The full variable domain, with the rest looked up from reference TRBV9 and TRBJ2-2, is DSGVTQTPKHLITATGQRVTLRCSPRSGDLSVYWYQQSLDQGLQFLIQYYNGEERAKGNILERFSAQQFPDLHSELNLSSLELGDSALYFCASSVRATNTGELFFGEGSRLTVL.